This TCR beta chain was sequenced in a study of blood T cell repertoires in COVID-19. Study-level information: Sources were T cells, B-cell-depleted T cells, or PBMCs; the material itself was cDNA or gDNA.

Repertoires were generated with immunoSEQ multiplex PCR, while TCRdb's copy carries only in-frame clones and drops some. The table includes about 150,000 clones, approximately 80% detected once. The source of this sequence is a woman aged 45-65 years with acute or convalescent COVID-19. Sequenced material: peripheral blood.

The CDR3 coding sequence is TGTGCCAGCAGCCAAGTCGGCTCGGCGATTCTAGCGGGGCCCCACGAGCAGTACTTC. This gives the protein CASSQVGSAILAGPHEQYF. V and J are TRBV3-1 (or the pseudogene TRBV3-2) and TRBJ2-7, with 9 bases fitting TRBD2. The CDR3 has 19 amino acids. V trimming: 1 base; J trimming: 5 bases; junction bases outside the gene matches: 18. Per germline, CDR1 LGHDT and CDR2 YNNKEL (reference sequence).